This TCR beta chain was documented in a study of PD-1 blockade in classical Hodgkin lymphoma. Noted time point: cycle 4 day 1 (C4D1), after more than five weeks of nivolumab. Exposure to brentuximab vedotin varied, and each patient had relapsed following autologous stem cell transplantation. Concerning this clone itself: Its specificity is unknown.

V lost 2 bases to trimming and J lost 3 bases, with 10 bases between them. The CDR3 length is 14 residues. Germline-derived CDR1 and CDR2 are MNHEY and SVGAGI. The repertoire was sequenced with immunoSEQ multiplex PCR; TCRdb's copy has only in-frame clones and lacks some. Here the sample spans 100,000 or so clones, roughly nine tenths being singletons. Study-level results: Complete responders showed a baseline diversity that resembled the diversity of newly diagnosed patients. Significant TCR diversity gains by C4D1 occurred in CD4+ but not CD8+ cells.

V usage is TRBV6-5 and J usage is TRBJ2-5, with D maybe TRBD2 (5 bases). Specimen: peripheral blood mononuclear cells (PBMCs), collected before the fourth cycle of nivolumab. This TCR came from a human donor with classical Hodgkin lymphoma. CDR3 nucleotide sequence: TGTGCCAGCAGTTACCGGGATCCTAAAGAGACCCAGTACTTC. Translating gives CASSYRDPKETQYF.